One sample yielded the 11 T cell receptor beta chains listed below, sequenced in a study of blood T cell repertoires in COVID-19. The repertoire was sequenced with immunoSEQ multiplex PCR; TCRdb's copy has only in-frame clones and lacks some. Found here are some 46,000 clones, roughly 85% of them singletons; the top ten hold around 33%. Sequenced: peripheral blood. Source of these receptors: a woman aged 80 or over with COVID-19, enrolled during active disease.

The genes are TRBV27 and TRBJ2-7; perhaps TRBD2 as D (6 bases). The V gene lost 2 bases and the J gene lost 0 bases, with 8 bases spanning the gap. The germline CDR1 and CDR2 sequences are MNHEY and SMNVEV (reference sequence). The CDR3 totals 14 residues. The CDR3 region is CASSLTSFSYEQYF. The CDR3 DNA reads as TGTGCCAGCAGTTTAACTAGCTTCTCCTACGAGCAGTACTTC.

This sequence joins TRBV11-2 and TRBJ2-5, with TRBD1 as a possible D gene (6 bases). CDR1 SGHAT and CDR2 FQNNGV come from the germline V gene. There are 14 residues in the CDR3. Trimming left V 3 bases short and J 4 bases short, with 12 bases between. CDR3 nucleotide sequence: TGTGCCAGCAGCTTTTTTGCAGGGGCAGAGACCCAGTACTTC. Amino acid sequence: CASSFFAGAETQYF. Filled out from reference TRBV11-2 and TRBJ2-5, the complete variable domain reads EAGVAQSPRYKIIEKRQSVAFWCNPISGHATLYWYQQILGQGPKLLIQFQNNGVVDDSQLPKDRFSAERLKGVDSTLKIQPAKLEDSAVYLCASSFFAGAETQYFGPGTRLLVL.

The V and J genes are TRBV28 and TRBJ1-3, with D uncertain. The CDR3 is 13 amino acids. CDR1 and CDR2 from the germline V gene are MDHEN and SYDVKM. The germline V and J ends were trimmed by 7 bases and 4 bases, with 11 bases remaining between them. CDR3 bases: TGTGCCAGCATTCAAGGCGGGGGAAACACCATATATTTT. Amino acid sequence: CASIQGGGNTIYF. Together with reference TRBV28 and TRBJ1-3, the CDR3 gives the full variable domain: DVKVTQSSRYLVKRTGEKVFLECVQDMDHENMFWYRQDPGLGLRLIYFSYDVKMKEKGDIPEGYSVSREKKERFSLILESASTNQTSMYLCASIQGGGNTIYFGEGSWLTVV.

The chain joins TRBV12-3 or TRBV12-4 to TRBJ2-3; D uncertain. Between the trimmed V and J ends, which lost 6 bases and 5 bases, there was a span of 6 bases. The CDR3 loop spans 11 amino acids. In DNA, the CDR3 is TGTGCCAGCAGCAGGCGAGATACGCAGTATTTT. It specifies CASSRRDTQYF.

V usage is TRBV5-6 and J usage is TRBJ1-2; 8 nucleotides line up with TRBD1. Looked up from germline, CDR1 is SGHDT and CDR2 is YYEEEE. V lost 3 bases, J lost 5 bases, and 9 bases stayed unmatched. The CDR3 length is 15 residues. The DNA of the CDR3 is TGTGCCAGCAGCTCATCAGGGGGCGCGGGATATGGCTACACCTTC. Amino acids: CASSSSGGAGYGYTF. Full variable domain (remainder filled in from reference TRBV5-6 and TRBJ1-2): DAGVTQSPTHLIKTRGQQVTLRCSPKSGHDTVSWYQQALGQGPQFIFQYYEEEERQRGNFPDRFSGHQFPNYSSELNVNALLLGDSALYLCASSSSGGAGYGYTFGSGTRLTVV.

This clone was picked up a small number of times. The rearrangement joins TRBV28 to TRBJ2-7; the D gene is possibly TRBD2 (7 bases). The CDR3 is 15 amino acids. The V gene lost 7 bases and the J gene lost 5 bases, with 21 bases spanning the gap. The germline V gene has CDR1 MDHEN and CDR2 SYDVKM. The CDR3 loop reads CASTSLAAGEDEQYF. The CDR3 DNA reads TGTGCCAGCACCTCCCTAGCGGCAGGGGAGGACGAGCAGTACTTC.

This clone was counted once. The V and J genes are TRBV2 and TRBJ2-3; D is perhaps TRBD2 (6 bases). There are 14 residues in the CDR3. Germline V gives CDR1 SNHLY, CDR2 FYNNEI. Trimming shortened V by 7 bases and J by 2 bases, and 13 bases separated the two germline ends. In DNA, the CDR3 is TGTGCCAGCATGAGGCTAGCGATCACAGATACGCAGTATTTT. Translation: CASMRLAITDTQYF.

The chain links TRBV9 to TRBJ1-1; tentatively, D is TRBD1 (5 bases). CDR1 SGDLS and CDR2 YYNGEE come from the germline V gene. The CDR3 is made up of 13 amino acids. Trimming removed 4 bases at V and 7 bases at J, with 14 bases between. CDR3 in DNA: TGTGCCAGCAGCTCGTCAGGGCCGAATGAAGCTTTCTTT. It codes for CASSSSGPNEAFF. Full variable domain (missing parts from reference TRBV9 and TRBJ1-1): DSGVTQTPKHLITATGQRVTLRCSPRSGDLSVYWYQQSLDQGLQFLIQYYNGEERAKGNILERFSAQQFPDLHSELNLSSLELGDSALYFCASSSSGPNEAFFGQGTRLTVV.

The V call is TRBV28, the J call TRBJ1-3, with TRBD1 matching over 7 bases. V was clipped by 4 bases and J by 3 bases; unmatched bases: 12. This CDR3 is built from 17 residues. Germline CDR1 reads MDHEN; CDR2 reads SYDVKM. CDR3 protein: CASSSRHRGMGGNTIYF. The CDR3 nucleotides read TGTGCCAGCAGTTCGAGACACAGGGGAATGGGTGGAAACACCATATATTTT.

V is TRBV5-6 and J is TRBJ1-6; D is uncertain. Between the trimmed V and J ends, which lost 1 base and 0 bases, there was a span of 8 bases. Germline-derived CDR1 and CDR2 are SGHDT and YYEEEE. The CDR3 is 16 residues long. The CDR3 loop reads CASSLRANSYNSPLHF. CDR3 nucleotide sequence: TGTGCCAGCAGCTTGAGAGCGAACTCCTATAATTCACCCCTCCACTTT.

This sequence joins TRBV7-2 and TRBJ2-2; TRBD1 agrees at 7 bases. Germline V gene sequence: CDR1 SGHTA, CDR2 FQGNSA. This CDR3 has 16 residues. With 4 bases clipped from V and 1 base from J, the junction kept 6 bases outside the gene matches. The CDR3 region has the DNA TGTGCCAGCAGCTCTATGACAGGGCTGAACACCGGGGAGCTGTTTTTT. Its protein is CASSSMTGLNTGELFF. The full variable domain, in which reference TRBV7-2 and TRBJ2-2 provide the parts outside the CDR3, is GAGVSQSPSNKVTEKGKDVELRCDPISGHTALYWYRQSLGQGLEFLIYFQGNSAPDKSGLPSDRFSAERTGGSVSTLTIQRTQQEDSAVYLCASSSMTGLNTGELFFGEGSRLTVL.